This T cell receptor beta chain was documented in a study of shared clonotypes between healthy human individuals. Sequencing of unsorted PBMC DNA was carried out using ten immunoSEQ deep assay plates. Some clones are missing from TCRdb's copy, which holds only in-frame ones; the method was immunoSEQ multiplex PCR. The top ten hold around 13% of the sample, which has some 500,000 clones, more than 70% seen once. This CDR3 is built from 13 residues. Trimming shortened V by 3 bases and J by 3 bases, and 8 bases separated the two germline ends. Germline V gene lookup returns CDR1 SGHTA and CDR2 FQGNSA. Sequencing was done on a sample of PBMCs. V gene TRBV7-2 combines with J gene TRBJ2-5; D remains unclear. This clonotype was sampled from a woman aged 40 to 49 in good health. Some clones in this sample may be carry-over from other donors' samples. The CDR3 spells CASSLQAEETQYF. The CDR3 DNA is TGTGCCAGCAGCTTGCAGGCGGAAGAGACCCAGTACTTC.